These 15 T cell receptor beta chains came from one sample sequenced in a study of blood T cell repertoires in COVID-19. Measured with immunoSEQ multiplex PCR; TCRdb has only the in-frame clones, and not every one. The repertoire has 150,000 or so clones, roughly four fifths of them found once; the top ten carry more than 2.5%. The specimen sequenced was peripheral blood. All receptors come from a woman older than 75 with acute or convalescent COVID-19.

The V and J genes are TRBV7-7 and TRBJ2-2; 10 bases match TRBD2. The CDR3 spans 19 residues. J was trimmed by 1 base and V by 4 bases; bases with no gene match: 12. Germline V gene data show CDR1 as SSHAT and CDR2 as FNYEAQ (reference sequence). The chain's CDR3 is CASSSAPSSGGRNTGELFF. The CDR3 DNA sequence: TGTGCCAGCAGCTCCGCTCCTTCTAGCGGGGGCCGGAACACCGGGGAGCTGTTTTTT.

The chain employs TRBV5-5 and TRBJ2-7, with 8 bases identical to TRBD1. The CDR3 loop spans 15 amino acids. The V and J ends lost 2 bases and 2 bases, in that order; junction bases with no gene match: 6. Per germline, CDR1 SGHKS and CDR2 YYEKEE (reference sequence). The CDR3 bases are TGTGCCAGCAGCTTCGCCGGGACAGGAACCTACGAGCAGTACTTC. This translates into CASSFAGTGTYEQYF.

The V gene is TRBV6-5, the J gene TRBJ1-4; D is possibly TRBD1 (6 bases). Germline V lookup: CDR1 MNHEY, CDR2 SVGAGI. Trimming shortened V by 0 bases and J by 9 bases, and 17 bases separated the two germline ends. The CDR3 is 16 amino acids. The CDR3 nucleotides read TGTGCCAGCAGTTACTCGGCCCGGACAGAAACTAAAAAACTGTTTTTT. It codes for CASSYSARTETKKLFF.

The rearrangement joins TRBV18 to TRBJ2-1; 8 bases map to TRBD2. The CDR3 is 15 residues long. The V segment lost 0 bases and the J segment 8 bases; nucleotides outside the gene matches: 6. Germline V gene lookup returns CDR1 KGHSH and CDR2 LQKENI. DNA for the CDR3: TGTGCCAGCTCACCACCAAGTAGCGGGGTCGATGAGCAGTTCTTC. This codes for CASSPPSSGVDEQFF.

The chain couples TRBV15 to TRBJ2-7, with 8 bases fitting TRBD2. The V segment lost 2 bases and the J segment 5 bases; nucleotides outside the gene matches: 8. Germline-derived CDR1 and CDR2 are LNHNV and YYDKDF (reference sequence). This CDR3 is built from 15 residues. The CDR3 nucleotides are TGTGCCACCAGCAGAAGGAGCGGGGGAATCGACGAGCAGTACTTC. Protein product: CATSRRSGGIDEQYF.

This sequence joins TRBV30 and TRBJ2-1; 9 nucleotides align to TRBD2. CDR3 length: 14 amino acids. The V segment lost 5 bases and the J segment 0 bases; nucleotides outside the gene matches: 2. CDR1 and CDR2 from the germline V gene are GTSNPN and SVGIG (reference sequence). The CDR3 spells CAWAGGGSYNEQFF. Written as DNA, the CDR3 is TGTGCCTGGGCGGGAGGGGGCTCCTACAATGAGCAGTTCTTC.

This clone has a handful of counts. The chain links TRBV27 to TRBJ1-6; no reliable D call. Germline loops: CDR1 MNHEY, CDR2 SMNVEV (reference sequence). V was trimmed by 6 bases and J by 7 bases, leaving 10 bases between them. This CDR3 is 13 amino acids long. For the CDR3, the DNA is TGTGCCAGCAGCCCACAGAGCAATTCACCCCTCCACTTT. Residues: CASSPQSNSPLHF.

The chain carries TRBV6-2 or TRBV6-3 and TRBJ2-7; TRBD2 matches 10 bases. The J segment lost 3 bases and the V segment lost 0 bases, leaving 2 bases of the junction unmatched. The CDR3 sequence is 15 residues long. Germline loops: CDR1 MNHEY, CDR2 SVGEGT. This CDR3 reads CASSYSTSGFYEQYF. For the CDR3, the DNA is TGTGCCAGCAGTTACTCGACTAGCGGGTTCTACGAGCAGTACTTC.

The CDR3 sequence: CSVTTSGGVQPSSTDTQYF. CDR3 DNA: TGCAGCGTGACGACTAGCGGGGGAGTCCAGCCCTCTAGCACAGATACGCAGTATTTT. The chain uses TRBV29-1 and TRBJ2-3; 12 positions match TRBD2. Germline CDR1 SQVTM, CDR2 ANQGSEA. CDR3 size: 19 residues. V shed 6 bases and J 0 bases; nucleotides not matched to a gene: 16.

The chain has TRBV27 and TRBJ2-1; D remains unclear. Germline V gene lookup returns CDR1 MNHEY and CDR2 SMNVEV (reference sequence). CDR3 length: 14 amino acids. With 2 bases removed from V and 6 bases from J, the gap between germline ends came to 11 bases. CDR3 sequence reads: CASSLALDGNEQFF. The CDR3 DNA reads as TGTGCCAGCAGTTTAGCGCTAGATGGCAATGAGCAGTTCTTC.

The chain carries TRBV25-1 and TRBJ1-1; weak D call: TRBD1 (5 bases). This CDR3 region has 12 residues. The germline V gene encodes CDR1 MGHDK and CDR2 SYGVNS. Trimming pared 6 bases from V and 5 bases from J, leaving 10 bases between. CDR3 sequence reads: CASSPGITEAFF. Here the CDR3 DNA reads TGTGCCAGCAGCCCAGGGATTACTGAAGCTTTCTTT.

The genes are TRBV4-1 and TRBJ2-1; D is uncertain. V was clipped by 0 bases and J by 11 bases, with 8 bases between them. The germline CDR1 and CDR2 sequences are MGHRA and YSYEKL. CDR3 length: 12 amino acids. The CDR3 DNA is TGCGCCAGCAGCCAAGAGATAGTAAAGCAGTTCTTC. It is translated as CASSQEIVKQFF.

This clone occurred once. The CDR3 is CASSLGRGTLWEKLFF. The DNA of the CDR3 is TGCGCCAGCAGCTTGGGCCGGGGAACACTTTGGGAAAAACTGTTTTTT. This rearrangement joins TRBV5-1 to TRBJ1-4, with unresolved D. V was pared by 0 bases and J by 8 bases, with 17 bases between. Germline V gene sequence: CDR1 SGHRS, CDR2 YFSETQ. The length of the CDR3 is 16 residues.

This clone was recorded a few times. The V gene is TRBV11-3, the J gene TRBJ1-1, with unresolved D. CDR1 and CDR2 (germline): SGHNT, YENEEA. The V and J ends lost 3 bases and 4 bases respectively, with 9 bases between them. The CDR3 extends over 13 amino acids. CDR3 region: CASSFGEGTEAFF. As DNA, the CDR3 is TGTGCCAGCAGCTTCGGGGAGGGCACTGAAGCTTTCTTT.

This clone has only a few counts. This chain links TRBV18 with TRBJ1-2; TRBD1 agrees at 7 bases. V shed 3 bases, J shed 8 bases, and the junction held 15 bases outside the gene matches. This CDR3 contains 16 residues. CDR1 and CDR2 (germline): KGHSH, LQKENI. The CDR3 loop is CASSPSRTGGLWGYTF. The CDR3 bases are TGTGCCAGCTCACCGTCTAGGACAGGTGGCCTCTGGGGCTACACCTTC.